This passage covers 14 T cell receptor beta chains from one sample sequenced in a study of blood T cell repertoires in COVID-19. TCRdb keeps only in-frame clones here, not all; method: immunoSEQ multiplex PCR. The table records fewer than 80,000 clones, just over 85% of them present only once. The sample comprised peripheral blood. Receptor source: a man aged 25 to 45 with acute or convalescent COVID-19.

The rearrangement links TRBV6-5 to TRBJ2-2, with D unclear. Germline values: CDR1 MNHEY, CDR2 SVGAGI. V was trimmed by 0 bases and J by 0 bases, leaving 8 bases between them. CDR3 length: 16 amino acids. CDR3 loop: CASSYSGRPNTGELFF. In DNA, the CDR3 is TGTGCCAGCAGTTACTCAGGCAGGCCGAACACCGGGGAGCTGTTTTTT.

The rearrangement links TRBV2 to TRBJ1-5; 9 nucleotides agree with TRBD1. The ends lost 5 bases at V and 6 bases at J; junction bases unmatched: 11. In germline, CDR1 is SNHLY, CDR2 FYNNEI. This CDR3 has 16 residues. This chain's CDR3 is CASSKNRGLGGQPQHF. In nucleotides, the CDR3 is TGTGCCAGCAGTAAAAACAGGGGGCTAGGGGGTCAGCCCCAGCATTTT.

Only one count was recorded for this clone. The gene calls are TRBV7-2 and TRBJ2-7, with TRBD1 matching 7 bases. The CDR3 consists of 13 residues. The V gene end was trimmed by 2 bases and the J gene end by 5 bases; junction bases not matched to a gene: 3. The germline V gene encodes CDR1 SGHTA and CDR2 FQGNSA. CDR3 DNA sequence: TGTGCCAGCAGCTTAATAGGGGGCAACGAGCAGTACTTC. Amino acids: CASSLIGGNEQYF. Based on the CDR3 plus reference TRBV7-2 and TRBJ2-7, the full variable domain is GAGVSQSPSNKVTEKGKDVELRCDPISGHTALYWYRQSLGQGLEFLIYFQGNSAPDKSGLPSDRFSAERTGGSVSTLTIQRTQQEDSAVYLCASSLIGGNEQYFGPGTRLTVT.

This chain joins TRBV9 and TRBJ1-1; D unclear. The V and J ends lost 0 bases and 0 bases respectively, with 6 bases between them. Germline CDR1 and CDR2: SGDLS and YYNGEE. CDR3 length: 14 residues. CDR3 bases: TGTGCCAGCAGCGTAGGGCAGATGAACACTGAAGCTTTCTTT. This gives the protein CASSVGQMNTEAFF.

This rearrangement joins TRBV7-8 to TRBJ2-7, with TRBD2 matching 7 bases. The V and J ends lost 5 bases and 2 bases, in that order; junction bases with no gene match: 6. Germline V CDR1 and CDR2: SGHVS, FQNEAQ. CDR3 length equals 14 residues. The chain's CDR3 is CASSPSRGAYEQYV. The CDR3 nucleotides read TGTGCCAGCAGCCCCTCACGGGGGGCCTACGAGCAGTACGTC.

The chain links TRBV24-1 to TRBJ2-2, with a possible D match to TRBD1 (6 bases). Trimming shortened V by 5 bases and J by 0 bases, and 12 bases separated the two germline ends. Looked up from germline, CDR1 is KGHDR and CDR2 is SFDVKD. The CDR3 consists of 16 residues. CDR3 sequence reads: CATSGDRRSNTGELFF. The CDR3 DNA sequence: TGTGCCACCAGTGGTGACAGGCGTTCGAACACCGGGGAGCTGTTTTTT.

The V and J genes are TRBV7-8 and TRBJ1-4, with D unresolved. The CDR3 contains 14 residues. Trimming stripped 3 bases from V and 5 bases from J, with 10 bases between. Per germline, CDR1 SGHVS and CDR2 FQNEAQ. The CDR3 loop reads CASSFWPGNEKLFF. The CDR3 nucleotides read TGTGCCAGCAGCTTTTGGCCCGGGAATGAAAAACTGTTTTTT.

The rearrangement joins TRBV5-1 to TRBJ2-3; 12 bases agree with TRBD2. From germline, CDR1 is SGHRS and CDR2 YFSETQ. The CDR3 spans 18 residues. Unmatched junction bases numbered 6, after V lost 0 bases and J lost 1 base. The CDR3 sequence is CASSLGLAGGPRTDTQYF. The CDR3 nucleotides are TGCGCCAGCAGCTTGGGGCTAGCGGGGGGGCCTCGCACAGATACGCAGTATTTT.

The chain uses TRBV11-2 and TRBJ2-1; D perhaps matches TRBD1 (5 bases). The length of the CDR3 is 16 residues. Between the trimmed V and J ends, which lost 0 bases and 4 bases, there was a span of 13 bases. Germline V gene data show CDR1 as SGHAT and CDR2 as FQNNGV. The CDR3 DNA is TGTGCCAGCAGCTTAGAGTGGGGCCAGACTTACAATGAGCAGTTCTTC. This sequence encodes CASSLEWGQTYNEQFF.

V gene TRBV7-2 combines with J gene TRBJ1-1; D unclear. V was trimmed by 5 bases and J by 0 bases, leaving 13 bases between them. The germline CDR1 and CDR2 sequences are SGHTA and FQGNSA. The CDR3 runs to 15 residues. The CDR3 bases are TGTGCCAGCAGCCCACACCCATACATGAACACTGAAGCTTTCTTT. Its protein is CASSPHPYMNTEAFF. Variable domain in full (rest from reference TRBV7-2 and TRBJ1-1): GAGVSQSPSNKVTEKGKDVELRCDPISGHTALYWYRQSLGQGLEFLIYFQGNSAPDKSGLPSDRFSAERTGGSVSTLTIQRTQQEDSAVYLCASSPHPYMNTEAFFGQGTRLTVV.

The chain has TRBV12-3 or TRBV12-4 and TRBJ2-5, with TRBD1 as a possible D gene (6 bases). With 5 bases removed from V and 4 bases from J, the gap between germline ends came to 11 bases. The length of the CDR3 is 13 residues. CDR3 region: CASSPRGGETQYF. CDR3 in DNA: TGTGCCAGCAGTCCAAGAGGGGGAGAGACCCAGTACTTC.

The chain has TRBV5-5 and TRBJ2-3; no definite D call. The CDR3 is 15 residues long. The ends were cut back, 0 bases at V and 0 bases at J, with 8 bases in the middle. The germline V gene has CDR1 SGHKS and CDR2 YYEKEE (reference sequence). CDR3: CASSLGHSSTDTQYF. The CDR3 nucleotides read TGTGCCAGCAGCTTGGGACACTCTAGCACAGATACGCAGTATTTT.

The CDR3 here is CASRIQGAHGYTF. CDR3 sequence (DNA): TGTGCCAGCAGAATACAGGGGGCGCATGGCTACACCTTC. This chain connects TRBV7-2 to TRBJ1-2; 9 bases agree with TRBD1. Germline CDR1 SGHTA, CDR2 FQGNSA. V gave up 6 bases and J gave up 6 bases; unmatched junction bases: 5. The CDR3 loop spans 13 amino acids.

The rearrangement uses TRBV5-6 and TRBJ1-2; unclear D gene. CDR3 length: 13 amino acids. V was clipped by 0 bases and J by 4 bases, with 7 bases between them. Germline values: CDR1 SGHDT, CDR2 YYEEEE. The CDR3 region is CASSLGTAYGYTF. The CDR3 region has the DNA TGTGCCAGCAGCTTGGGTACAGCCTATGGCTACACCTTC. The full variable domain, its missing parts supplied by reference TRBV5-6 and TRBJ1-2, is DAGVTQSPTHLIKTRGQQVTLRCSPKSGHDTVSWYQQALGQGPQFIFQYYEEEERQRGNFPDRFSGHQFPNYSSELNVNALLLGDSALYLCASSLGTAYGYTFGSGTRLTVV.